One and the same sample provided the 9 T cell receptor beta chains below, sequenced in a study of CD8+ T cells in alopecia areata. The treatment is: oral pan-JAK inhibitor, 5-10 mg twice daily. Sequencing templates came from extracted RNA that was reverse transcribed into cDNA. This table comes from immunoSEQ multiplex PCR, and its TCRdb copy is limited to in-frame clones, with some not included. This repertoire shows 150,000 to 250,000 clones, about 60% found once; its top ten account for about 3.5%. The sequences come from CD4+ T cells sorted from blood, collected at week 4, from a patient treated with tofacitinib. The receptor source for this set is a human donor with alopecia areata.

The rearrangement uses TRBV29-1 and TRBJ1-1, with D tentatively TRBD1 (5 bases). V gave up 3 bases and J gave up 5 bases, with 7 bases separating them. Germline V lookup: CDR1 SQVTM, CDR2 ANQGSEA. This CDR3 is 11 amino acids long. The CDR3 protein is CSVDGGTEAFF. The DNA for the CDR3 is TGCAGCGTTGATGGGGGAACTGAAGCTTTCTTT.

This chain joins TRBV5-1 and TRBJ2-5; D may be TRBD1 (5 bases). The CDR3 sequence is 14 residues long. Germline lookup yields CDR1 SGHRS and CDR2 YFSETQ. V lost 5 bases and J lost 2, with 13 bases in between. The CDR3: CASSLRQGQETQYF. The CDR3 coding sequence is TGCGCCAGCAGTTTGAGGCAGGGACAAGAGACCCAGTACTTC. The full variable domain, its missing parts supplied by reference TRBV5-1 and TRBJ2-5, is KAGVTQTPRYLIKTRGQQVTLSCSPISGHRSVSWYQQTPGQGLQFLFEYFSETQRNKGNFPGRFSGRQFSNSRSEMNVSTLELGDSALYLCASSLRQGQETQYFGPGTRLLVL.

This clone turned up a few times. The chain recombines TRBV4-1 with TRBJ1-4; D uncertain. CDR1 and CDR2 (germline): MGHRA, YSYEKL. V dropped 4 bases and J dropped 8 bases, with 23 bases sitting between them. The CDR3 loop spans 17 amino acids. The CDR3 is CASSPRSWEEGREKLFF. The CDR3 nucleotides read TGCGCCAGCAGCCCAAGAAGCTGGGAGGAGGGTCGGGAAAAACTGTTTTTT.

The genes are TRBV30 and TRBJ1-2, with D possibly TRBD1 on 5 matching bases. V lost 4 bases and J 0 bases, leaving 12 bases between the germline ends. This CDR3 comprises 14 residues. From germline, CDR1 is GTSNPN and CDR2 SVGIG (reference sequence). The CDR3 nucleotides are TGTGCCTGGATAAGGGGCAGAACTAACTATGGCTACACCTTC. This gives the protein CAWIRGRTNYGYTF.

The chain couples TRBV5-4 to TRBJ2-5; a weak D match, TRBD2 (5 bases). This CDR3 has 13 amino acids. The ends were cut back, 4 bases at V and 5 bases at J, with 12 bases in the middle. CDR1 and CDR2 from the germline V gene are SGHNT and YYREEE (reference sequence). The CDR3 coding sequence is TGTGCCAGCAGCCCTAGCCCTTCGGAGACCCAGTACTTC. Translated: CASSPSPSETQYF.

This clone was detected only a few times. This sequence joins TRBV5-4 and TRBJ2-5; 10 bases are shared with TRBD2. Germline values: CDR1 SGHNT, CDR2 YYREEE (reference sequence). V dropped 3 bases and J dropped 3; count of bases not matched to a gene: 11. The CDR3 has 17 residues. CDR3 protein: CASSYLTLLAGEETQYF. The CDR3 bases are TGTGCCAGCAGCTACTTGACACTCCTAGCGGGGGAAGAGACCCAGTACTTC.

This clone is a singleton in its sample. CDR3 sequence (DNA): TGTGCCTGGAGGAAAGGGGGCTTTTACGAGCAGTACTTC. As protein: CAWRKGGFYEQYF. The chain couples TRBV30 to TRBJ2-7; 7 nucleotides align to TRBD1. From germline, CDR1 is GTSNPN and CDR2 SVGIG (reference sequence). With 3 bases clipped from V and 4 bases from J, the junction kept 6 bases outside the gene matches. This CDR3 is built from 13 residues.

The CDR3 bases are TGTGCCTGGAGGAGGACCTATGGCTACACCTTC. Residues: CAWRRTYGYTF. The rearrangement joins TRBV30 to TRBJ1-2; D gene uncertain. The CDR3 consists of 11 residues. V shed 3 bases and J shed 4 bases, with 6 bases lying between them. Germline CDR1 reads GTSNPN; CDR2 reads SVGIG (reference sequence).

For the CDR3, the DNA is TGTGCCAGCAGTTTATCCGGGAGCTCCTATAATTCACCCCTCCACTTT. Translating it yields CASSLSGSSYNSPLHF. V usage is TRBV27 and J usage is TRBJ1-6; D remains unclear. The CDR3 covers 16 residues. Germline CDR1 MNHEY, CDR2 SMNVEV (reference sequence). V lost 0 bases, J lost 0 bases, and 6 bases lay in between.